This entry lists 12 T cell receptor beta chains sequenced from one sample in a study of tumor-infiltrating lymphocytes in glioblastoma multiforme. Multiple V-beta primers and a C-beta primer amplified TCRB from RNA. TCRdb analysed the multiplex PCR reads with MiXCR anew, one entry per CDR3 protein. The repertoire holds about 8,400 distinct CDR3 sequences, about 76% seen once, with 51% in the top ten. Specimen: brain tumor tissue. The receptor set was obtained from a male donor with glioblastoma.

A remark on this clonotype: The conserved phenylalanine or tryptophan is not found at the CDR3 terminus, so this likely reflects a read error. The chain is built from TRBV11-2 and TRBJ2-1, with 8 bases matching TRBD2. This CDR3 region has 15 residues. Trimming cost V 4 bases and J 7 bases; bases outside gene matches: 9. In germline, CDR1 is SGHAT, CDR2 FQNNGV. CDR3 sequence (DNA): TGTGCCAGCAGCTATGGGCCTAGCGGGTTAAATGAGCAGTTCTCT. This sequence encodes CASSYGPSGLNEQFS.

To note about this clonotype: One junction end disagrees with the germline gene, perhaps due to a read error. The CDR3 sequence is CASSLQGMSDTQYF. In nucleotides, the CDR3 is TGTGCCAGCAGCTTACAGGGGATGTCAGACACGCAGTATTTC. The V and J genes are TRBV11-2 and TRBJ2-3; TRBD1 is a possible D gene (6 bases). CDR3 length equals 14 residues. CDR1 and CDR2 from the germline V gene are SGHAT and FQNNGV.

Notes on this clonotype: A much larger clonotype is one base distant, so this may be a read error. The chain has TRBV6-6 and TRBJ2-1, with 8 nucleotides matching TRBD2. Trimming cost V 7 bases and J 4 bases; bases outside gene matches: 18. From germline, CDR1 is MNHNY and CDR2 SVGAGI (reference sequence). This CDR3 comprises 18 residues. The chain's CDR3 is CASTLKRLVAGGYNEQFF. In DNA form, the CDR3 reads TGTGCCAGCACCCTCAAGCGGTTAGTGGCGGGAGGATACAATGAGCAGTTCTTC.

This clonotype was seen at least ten times. This chain connects TRBV20-1 to TRBJ1-2, with no clear D. V was trimmed by 5 bases and J by 7 bases, leaving 17 bases between them. From germline, CDR1 is DFQATT and CDR2 SNEGSKA (reference sequence). The length of the CDR3 is 13 residues. For the CDR3, the DNA is TGCAGTGCTGGAAGACCCAGTTCCTGTGGCTACACCTTC. Translation: CSAGRPSSCGYTF.

The J gene is TRBJ2-7, the V gene TRBV4-1; D is possibly TRBD2 (5 bases). The CDR3 length is 16 residues. Trimming removed 0 bases from V and 2 bases from J, with 14 bases in between. Germline V CDR1 and CDR2: MGHRA, YSYEKL. CDR3 residues: CASSQDHPGTTYEQYF. The CDR3, as DNA: TGCGCCAGCAGCCAAGATCATCCGGGAACCACCTACGAGCAGTACTTC.

As regards this clonotype: The conserved phenylalanine or tryptophan is not found at the CDR3 terminus, so this likely reflects a read error. V usage is TRBV20-1 and J usage is TRBJ2-1; 7 nucleotides match TRBD2. There are 15 residues in the CDR3. CDR1 DFQATT and CDR2 SNEGSKA come from the germline V gene (reference sequence). The J segment lost 5 bases and the V segment lost 6 bases, leaving 13 bases of the junction unmatched. The CDR3 sequence: CSAGASGTTNNEQFL. The CDR3 nucleotides are TGCAGTGCCGGAGCCTCCGGGACTACCAACAATGAGCAGTTCTTA.

This chain uses TRBV11-1 with TRBJ2-5; 9 bases align to TRBD1. The CDR3 covers 15 residues. V was clipped by 8 bases and J by 5 bases; unmatched bases: 12. Germline CDR1 is SGHAT and CDR2 is FQDESV (reference sequence). CDR3 nucleotides: TGTGCCAGCCTCCCGGGACAGGGTGCAAGGGAGACCCAGTACTTC. Its translation: CASLPGQGARETQYF.

The J gene is TRBJ1-2, the V gene TRBV4-1; the match to TRBD1 covers 7 bases. The CDR3 has 15 residues. CDR1 is MGHRA and CDR2 is YSYEKL in the germline V gene. Losses at the gene ends were 5 bases for V and 2 bases for J; bases not matched to a gene: 8. CDR3 nucleotides: TGCGCCAGCAGCGATCGATACAGGGGAAACTATGGCTACACCTTC. Translation gives CASSDRYRGNYGYTF.

Notes on this clonotype: In this CDR3 the conserved last residue, phenylalanine or tryptophan, is missing, so a read error is likely. The gene calls are TRBV29-1 and TRBJ2-7; D uncertain. V was pared by 6 bases and J by 0 bases, with 12 bases between. The CDR3 runs 13 residues. Germline V gene sequence: CDR1 SQVTM, CDR2 ANQGSEA. The CDR3 coding sequence is TGCAGCGTCCAAACAAGCAACTCCTACGAGCAGTACCTC. Its translation: CSVQTSNSYEQYL.

The chain joins TRBV29-1 to TRBJ2-5; unclear D gene. This CDR3 has 14 residues. The V gene's germline CDR1 is SQVTM and CDR2 ANQGSEA. V was trimmed by 0 bases and J by 0 bases, leaving 8 bases between them. CDR3 amino acids: CSVEEHSHQETQYF. As DNA, the CDR3 is TGCAGCGTTGAAGAGCACAGCCACCAAGAGACCCAGTACTTC.

This clonotype was recorded only once. One base away lies a much larger clone, so this may be a sequencing read error. The rearrangement uses TRBV7-9 and TRBJ2-2, with 8 bases lining up with TRBD2. CDR3 length: 17 amino acids. The germline CDR1 and CDR2 sequences are SEHNR and FQNEAQ (reference sequence). The DNA for the CDR3 is TGTGCCAGCAGCACGCTAGATAGCGGGGTCAACACCGGGGAGCTGGTTTTT. This encodes CASSTLDSGVNTGELVF.

The chain carries TRBV11-2 and TRBJ2-6; D gene uncertain. Germline values: CDR1 SGHAT, CDR2 FQNNGV. The CDR3 has 16 residues. The germline V and J ends were trimmed by 5 bases and 0 bases, with 11 bases remaining between them. The CDR3 nucleotides read TGTGCCAGCAGCACCCTTTCGAGCTCTGGGGCCAACGTCCTGACTTTC. It encodes CASSTLSSSGANVLTF.